This T cell receptor (beta chain) was captured by sequencing in a study of blood T cell repertoires in COVID-19. Under the authors' procedure: How many nucleated cells were present was estimated from reference gene primer amplification. Sequenced by immunoSEQ multiplex PCR; TCRdb stores in-frame clones only, minus some. Clone size and V and J calls were adopted from that table, with D and trimming inferred from the DNA. Of around 200,000 clones listed, roughly 77% were seen once; the top ten hold 9.2%. Germline V lookup: CDR1 MNHNS, CDR2 SASEGT. Trimming took 1 base from V and 2 from J; bases not matched to a gene: 4. The CDR3 length is 17 residues.

V and J are TRBV6-1 and TRBJ2-6; 8 nucleotides agree with TRBD2. The sequenced material came from PBMCs or T cells enriched from blood (not recorded which). The sequence was obtained from a middle-aged man who had recovered from COVID-19. Here the CDR3 DNA reads TGTGCCAGCAGTGAAGTCCGCGGGGGGACTGGGGCCAACGTCCTGACTTTC. It specifies CASSEVRGGTGANVLTF.